These 25 T cell receptor beta chains came from one sample sequenced in a study of control samples from healthy donors and cancer patients. Produced via immunoSEQ multiplex PCR; TCRdb's table is partial and in-frame only. The sample yields about 160,000 clones, 93% seen once. Sequenced sample: blood. Source of these receptors: a woman between 55 and 75 years old in good health.

The rearrangement links TRBV14 to TRBJ2-7; TRBD1 aligns across 11 bases. The junction had 4 bases not matched to a gene; V was cut back by 4 bases and J by 2 bases. The CDR3 sequence is 15 residues long. Germline lookup yields CDR1 SGHDN and CDR2 FVKESK. The CDR3 reads CASSPDRGLPYEQYF. The CDR3 coding sequence is TGTGCCAGCAGCCCGGACAGGGGGCTTCCCTACGAGCAGTACTTC.

The chain uses TRBV3-1 (or the pseudogene TRBV3-2) and TRBJ1-4; D unresolved. V lost 4 bases, J lost 1 base, and 10 bases lay in between. The CDR3 is made up of 15 amino acids. Germline CDR1 and CDR2: LGHDT and YNNKEL (reference sequence). The DNA for the CDR3 is TGTGCCAGCAGCCTCCAACCGGGAACTAATGAAAAACTGTTTTTT. Protein product: CASSLQPGTNEKLFF.

The J gene is TRBJ2-2, the V gene TRBV5-1; perhaps TRBD1 as D (6 bases). V dropped 0 bases and J dropped 7 bases, with 13 bases sitting between them. CDR1 is SGHRS and CDR2 is YFSETQ in the germline V gene. The CDR3 runs 15 residues. CDR3 protein: CASSLGPGENGELFF. The CDR3, as DNA: TGCGCCAGCAGCTTGGGGCCAGGGGAGAACGGGGAGCTGTTTTTT.

The chain couples TRBV15 to TRBJ1-5; D may be TRBD1 (6 bases). Trimming took off 0 bases at V and 7 bases at J, with 13 bases between the two ends. The CDR3 loop spans 15 amino acids. CDR1 and CDR2 from the germline V gene are LNHNV and YYDKDF (reference sequence). CDR3 in DNA: TGTGCCACCAGCAGAGATCTGGGTGGGGGCCAGCCCCAGCATTTT. Its translation: CATSRDLGGGQPQHF. Drawing the rest from reference TRBV15 and TRBJ1-5, the complete variable domain is DAMVIQNPRYQVTQFGKPVTLSCSQTLNHNVMYWYQQKSSQAPKLLFHYYDKDFNNEADTPDNFQSRRPNTSFCFLDIRSPGLGDTAMYLCATSRDLGGGQPQHFGDGTRLSIL.

The chain has TRBV11-3 and TRBJ2-5; no definite D call. Trimming took 5 bases from V and 1 from J, leaving 8 bases between them. The germline gives CDR1 SGHNT, CDR2 YENEEA. The CDR3 contains 13 residues. The CDR3 nucleotides are TGTGCCAGCAGCGTCAGTCCCCAAGAGACCCAGTACTTC. Protein: CASSVSPQETQYF.

The chain joins TRBV2 to TRBJ2-7; D not resolved. Trimming took 6 bases from V and 6 from J, leaving 12 bases between them. The CDR3 consists of 12 residues. Germline V gene data show CDR1 as SNHLY and CDR2 as FYNNEI. The CDR3 here is CASRGWVTEQYF. The CDR3 DNA reads as TGTGCCAGCAGGGGATGGGTTACCGAGCAGTACTTC. Filled out from reference TRBV2 and TRBJ2-7, the complete variable domain reads EPEVTQTPSHQVTQMGQEVILRCVPISNHLYFYWYRQILGQKVEFLVSFYNNEISEKSEIFDDQFSVERPDGSNFTLKIRSTKLEDSAMYFCASRGWVTEQYFGPGTRLTVT.

The chain couples TRBV18 to TRBJ2-3, with 10 bases matching TRBD1. CDR1 is KGHSH, CDR2 LQKENI, per germline. J gave up 3 bases and V 3 bases, and 0 bases lay outside the gene matches. CDR3 size: 14 residues. CDR3 in amino acids: CASSPGQGTDTQYF. CDR3 nucleotide sequence: TGTGCCAGCTCACCGGGACAGGGGACAGATACGCAGTATTTT.

The genes are TRBV7-8 and TRBJ1-1, with D possibly matching TRBD1 (6 bases). CDR1 SGHVS and CDR2 FQNEAQ come from the germline V gene. Deletions cut 5 bases from V and 5 bases from J, with 15 bases between. This CDR3 has 14 amino acids. The CDR3 DNA is TGTGCCAGCAGCACCAGGACAGAAAGGACTGAAGCTTTCTTT. As protein: CASSTRTERTEAFF.

The chain joins TRBV6-5 to TRBJ2-7; a weak D match, TRBD2 (5 bases). The germline CDR1 and CDR2 sequences are MNHEY and SVGAGI. The CDR3 covers 14 residues. Trimming pared 0 bases from V and 3 bases from J, leaving 9 bases between. This chain's CDR3 is CASSYSGEDYEQYF. DNA of the CDR3: TGTGCCAGCAGTTACTCGGGAGAGGACTACGAGCAGTACTTC.

This clone is a singleton in its sample. The V and J genes are TRBV19 and TRBJ2-6, with 10 bases fitting TRBD1. CDR3 length: 17 residues. V shed 8 bases, J shed 0 bases, and the junction held 7 bases outside the gene matches. Germline CDR1 LNHDA, CDR2 SQIVND (reference sequence). The chain's CDR3 is CASGGTGVISGANVLTF. Written as DNA, the CDR3 is TGTGCCAGTGGGGGGACAGGGGTTATCTCTGGGGCCAACGTCCTGACTTTC.

The chain links TRBV7-9 to TRBJ2-3; 9 bases line up with TRBD1. The germline gives CDR1 SEHNR, CDR2 FQNEAQ (reference sequence). The trim removed 4 bases at V and 3 bases at J, leaving 5 bases unmatched. The CDR3 totals 15 residues. CDR3: CASSSPGTGTDTQYF. CDR3 nucleotides: TGTGCCAGCAGCTCACCCGGGACAGGGACAGATACGCAGTATTTT.

The table lists this clone with a count of one. The rearrangement links TRBV28 to TRBJ1-3; D is perhaps TRBD1 (5 bases). Germline V gene data show CDR1 as MDHEN and CDR2 as SYDVKM. Trimming pared 8 bases from V and 3 bases from J, leaving 11 bases between. CDR3 length: 13 amino acids. The CDR3 protein is CASWPGGGNTIYF. The CDR3, as DNA: TGTGCCAGCTGGCCCGGGGGTGGAAACACCATATATTTT. Looking up the rest from reference TRBV28 and TRBJ1-3 gives the full variable domain: DVKVTQSSRYLVKRTGEKVFLECVQDMDHENMFWYRQDPGLGLRLIYFSYDVKMKEKGDIPEGYSVSREKKERFSLILESASTNQTSMYLCASWPGGGNTIYFGEGSWLTVV.

The V and J genes are TRBV19 and TRBJ1-1; D possibly corresponds to TRBD1 (6 bases). V gave up 1 base and J gave up 0 bases, with 18 bases separating them. The CDR3 runs 18 residues. Germline V gene sequence: CDR1 LNHDA, CDR2 SQIVND (reference sequence). The CDR3 DNA sequence: TGTGCCAGTAGTATAGGGTCTAGTACGGGACACTTGAACACTGAAGCTTTCTTT. It translates to CASSIGSSTGHLNTEAFF.

The chain combines TRBV3-1 (or the pseudogene TRBV3-2) with TRBJ2-2; TRBD1 matches 8 bases. Germline loops: CDR1 LGHDT, CDR2 YNNKEL (reference sequence). J lost 5 bases, V lost 4 bases, and 9 bases had no gene match. The CDR3 runs to 16 residues. The CDR3 DNA sequence: TGTGCCAGCAGCCCACTAGGGACAGGTGCGACCGGGGAGCTGTTTTTT. Amino acid sequence: CASSPLGTGATGELFF.

DNA for the CDR3: TGTGCCAGCAGCTTAGGGGGTCAACGGCCCCAGCATTTT. Encoded protein: CASSLGGQRPQHF. The chain employs TRBV7-2 and TRBJ1-5; no clear D gene. CDR3 size: 13 residues. Germline V gene data show CDR1 as SGHTA and CDR2 as FQGNSA. V gave up 1 base and J gave up 9 bases, with 10 bases separating them.

This chain joins TRBV25-1 and TRBJ2-7, with 9 positions matching TRBD1. The CDR3 totals 16 residues. Trimming cost V 5 bases and J 2 bases; bases outside gene matches: 10. The germline CDR1 and CDR2 sequences are MGHDK and SYGVNS. In DNA, the CDR3 is TGTGCCAGCAGTTCTCCCCAGGACAGGGGAACCTACGAGCAGTACTTC. This gives the protein CASSSPQDRGTYEQYF.

This chain connects TRBV13 to TRBJ2-3, with no clear D. CDR1 is PRHDT and CDR2 is FYEKMQ in the germline V gene (reference sequence). This CDR3 comprises 17 residues. Trimming pared 5 bases from V and 2 bases from J, leaving 20 bases between. The chain's CDR3 is CASSPVSDLGNTDTQYF. DNA for the CDR3: TGTGCCAGCAGCCCCGTTTCTGATCTAGGGAACACAGATACGCAGTATTTT.

This chain connects TRBV2 to TRBJ1-1; 8 bases line up with TRBD1. The germline V gene has CDR1 SNHLY and CDR2 FYNNEI. This CDR3 is built from 15 residues. The ends lost 6 bases at V and 4 bases at J; junction bases unmatched: 10. The CDR3 bases are TGTGCCAGCAGCGGATCAGGGGGCAAGGGCACTGAAGCTTTCTTT. It encodes CASSGSGGKGTEAFF.

V and J are TRBV7-9 and TRBJ1-2, with D perhaps matching TRBD1 (5 bases). From germline, CDR1 is SEHNR and CDR2 FQNEAQ (reference sequence). This CDR3 spans 15 amino acids. V lost 3 bases and J 6 bases, leaving 17 bases between the germline ends. CDR3 sequence reads: CASSLPGAGLNGYTF. DNA of the CDR3: TGTGCCAGCAGCTTGCCTGGGGCAGGGCTGAATGGCTACACCTTC.

The chain has TRBV6-5 and TRBJ1-1; TRBD1 aligns across 8 bases. This CDR3 is built from 15 residues. Germline trimming cut 0 bases from V and 5 bases from J; bases unmatched to any gene: 5. Germline loops: CDR1 MNHEY, CDR2 SVGAGI. DNA of the CDR3: TGTGCCAGCAGTTACTCGGGACAGGTGGGGACTGAAGCTTTCTTT. This sequence encodes CASSYSGQVGTEAFF.

The V call is TRBV3-1 (or the pseudogene TRBV3-2), the J call TRBJ2-7; D is possibly TRBD1 (6 bases). CDR3 size: 15 residues. V gave up 2 bases and J gave up 5 bases, with 16 bases separating them. Germline V gene sequence: CDR1 LGHDT, CDR2 YNNKEL (reference sequence). The CDR3 loop reads CASSQLGRGVHEQYF. Here the CDR3 DNA reads TGTGCCAGCAGCCAACTCGGCAGGGGAGTCCACGAGCAGTACTTC.

The chain is built from TRBV4-1 and TRBJ1-1; D is unclear. Trimming stripped 5 bases from V and 2 bases from J, with 12 bases between. This CDR3 is built from 14 residues. The V gene's germline CDR1 is MGHRA and CDR2 YSYEKL. CDR3: CASSLYRANTEAFF. CDR3 sequence (DNA): TGCGCCAGCAGCTTATACCGGGCCAACACTGAAGCTTTCTTT.

This chain uses TRBV20-1 with TRBJ1-1, with 10 positions matching TRBD1. V dropped 3 bases and J dropped 8; count of bases not matched to a gene: 15. CDR1 is DFQATT, CDR2 SNEGSKA, per germline (reference sequence). The CDR3 has 16 residues. The CDR3 DNA reads as TGCAGTGCTAGTCGACCGGGACAGGGGCTTCCGGGCGAAGCTTTCTTT. Translation: CSASRPGQGLPGEAFF.

The chain combines TRBV10-1 with TRBJ2-3; 12 bases align to TRBD2. J lost 5 bases, V lost 8 bases, and 5 bases had no gene match. The germline V gene has CDR1 WNHNN and CDR2 SYGVQD (reference sequence). This CDR3 spans 14 amino acids. CDR3 bases: TGCGCCAGCGCTAGCGGGGGGGCCGGAGATACGCAGTATTTT. Translated, it gives CASASGGAGDTQYF.

This chain connects TRBV3-1 (or the pseudogene TRBV3-2) to TRBJ2-2; TRBD1 might be the D (6 bases). Germline V gene data show CDR1 as LGHDT and CDR2 as YNNKEL (reference sequence). V lost 0 bases to trimming and J lost 0 bases, with 14 bases between them. The length of the CDR3 is 18 residues. In DNA, the CDR3 is TGTGCCAGCAGCCAAGATTATGAGACAGGCGCGAACACCGGGGAGCTGTTTTTT. It translates to CASSQDYETGANTGELFF.